Presented here are 15 T cell receptor beta chains from one specimen sequenced in a study of T-cell reconstitution after alpha-beta-depleted transplantation in children. TCRbeta library preparation incorporated unique molecular identifiers. TCRdb re-derived calls from the PCR reads in MiXCR, one entry per CDR3 protein. Here the sample spans about 640,000 distinct CDR3 sequences, roughly 15% being singletons. The input for sequencing was PBMCs from the stem cell graft donor, taken from the stem cell graft. These receptors came from a human donor who donated a stem cell graft to a child with acute myeloid leukemia.

This clonotype was seen at least ten times. V and J are TRBV20-1 and TRBJ1-1, with D possibly TRBD1 on 5 matching bases. CDR1 and CDR2 (germline): DFQATT, SNEGSKA (reference sequence). Trimming removed 5 bases at V and 3 bases at J, with 10 bases between. This CDR3 is 12 amino acids long. The CDR3 sequence: CSAGGEHTEAFF. The CDR3 DNA is TGCAGTGCTGGGGGGGAGCACACTGAAGCTTTCTTT.

This clonotype was observed many times. The rearrangement links TRBV20-1 to TRBJ1-3; D possibly corresponds to TRBD1 (5 bases). The germline V gene has CDR1 DFQATT and CDR2 SNEGSKA (reference sequence). The V end lost 5 bases, the J end lost 3 bases, and 14 bases lay between the germline ends. The CDR3 length is 14 residues. In nucleotides, the CDR3 is TGCAGTGCTGGGGGTCCGGACGGTGGAAACACCATATATTTT. It specifies CSAGGPDGGNTIYF.

This clonotype occurred many times. The V gene is TRBV20-1, the J gene TRBJ2-5; D unresolved. The CDR3 consists of 12 residues. Per the germline V gene, CDR1 is DFQATT and CDR2 is SNEGSKA (reference sequence). Trimming took 4 bases from V and 4 from J, leaving 10 bases between them. Here the CDR3 reads CSANSVGETQYF. The DNA for the CDR3 is TGCAGTGCTAATTCGGTCGGAGAGACCCAGTACTTC.

This clonotype was counted many times. The rearrangement joins TRBV27 to TRBJ2-1, with D tentatively TRBD1 (5 bases). CDR1 is MNHEY, CDR2 SMNVEV, per germline (reference sequence). The CDR3 is 14 residues long. V gave up 6 bases and J gave up 5 bases, with 14 bases separating them. This CDR3 reads CASRGRARNNEQFF. CDR3 nucleotides: TGTGCCAGCAGGGGCAGGGCTCGGAACAATGAGCAGTTCTTC.

Points on this clonotype: A much larger clonotype is one base distant, so this may be a read error. The chain recombines TRBV20-1 with TRBJ2-5, with D possibly being TRBD2 (6 bases). Germline values: CDR1 DFQATT, CDR2 SNEGSKA (reference sequence). The CDR3 contains 14 residues. Deletions cut 2 bases from V and 5 bases from J, with 15 bases between. The CDR3 sequence: CSARRDPSGETQYF. Here the CDR3 DNA reads TGCAGTGCTAGAAGGGACCCCAGCGGGGAGACCCAGTACTTC.

The gene calls are TRBV20-1 and TRBJ2-1; 12 bases match TRBD2. V was pared by 6 bases and J by 6 bases, with 15 bases of the junction left unmatched. The CDR3 totals 17 residues. Germline CDR1 and CDR2: DFQATT and SNEGSKA (reference sequence). As DNA, the CDR3 is TGCAGTGCCGGGCTAGCGGGGGGGTCAGGGTTTCCCAATGAGCAGTTCTTC. As protein: CSAGLAGGSGFPNEQFF.

This clonotype has only a few counts. V gene TRBV13 combines with J gene TRBJ2-2; D unclear. This CDR3 is built from 17 residues. CDR1 and CDR2 (germline): PRHDT, FYEKMQ (reference sequence). V was cut by 5 bases and J by 2 bases, with 18 bases left in between. The CDR3 loop reads CASSLRQRSINTGELFF. CDR3 DNA: TGTGCCAGCAGCCTTAGACAAAGGAGCATAAACACCGGGGAGCTGTTTTTT.

This clonotype has only a few counts. The chain has TRBV7-8 and TRBJ2-7; D is perhaps TRBD1 (6 bases). This CDR3 contains 14 residues. Germline CDR1 reads SGHVS; CDR2 reads FQNEAQ. V was trimmed by 0 bases and J by 3 bases, leaving 9 bases between them. The CDR3 spells CASSLALQGYEQYF. The CDR3 nucleotides are TGTGCCAGCAGCTTAGCCTTACAGGGCTACGAGCAGTACTTC.

This clonotype was counted a few times. The chain recombines TRBV6-2 or TRBV6-3 with TRBJ2-3; D could derive from TRBD1 or TRBD2 (5 bases each). The CDR3 spans 16 residues. Trimming pared 2 bases from V and 0 bases from J, leaving 12 bases between. Germline V gene sequence: CDR1 MNHEY, CDR2 SVGEGT. CDR3 amino acids: CASSYGTRLSTDTQYF. The CDR3 region has the DNA TGTGCCAGCAGTTACGGGACCAGGCTTAGCACAGATACGCAGTATTTT.

This clonotype was detected a few times. This rearrangement joins TRBV5-1 to TRBJ1-6; D remains unclear. The V gene's germline CDR1 is SGHRS and CDR2 YFSETQ. Trimming cost V 0 bases and J 7 bases, with 5 bases left between them. CDR3 length equals 13 residues. The chain's CDR3 is CASSLETNSPLHF. The CDR3 nucleotides are TGCGCCAGCAGCTTGGAGACAAATTCACCCCTCCACTTT.

A note on this clonotype: A much larger clone sits a single nucleotide away, making a read error possible. V and J are TRBV6-1 and TRBJ2-7; 8 positions agree with TRBD2. The CDR3 has 15 amino acids. Germline V gives CDR1 MNHNS, CDR2 SASEGT. V trimming: 6 bases; J trimming: 5 bases; junction bases outside the gene matches: 12. CDR3 DNA: TGTGCCAGCAGACTAACCGGGACTAGTACCAACGAGCAGTACTTC. Residues: CASRLTGTSTNEQYF.

This clonotype has more than one count but fewer than ten. V and J are TRBV9 and TRBJ1-1; tentative D call: TRBD1 (5 bases). V was pared by 5 bases and J by 3 bases, with 17 bases between. The CDR3 is made up of 15 amino acids. CDR1 and CDR2 (germline): SGDLS, YYNGEE. CDR3 coding DNA: TGTGCCAGCAGACTATACGAAGGGGAGCACACTGAAGCTTTCTTT. As protein: CASRLYEGEHTEAFF.

This clonotype has at least ten counts. The chain has TRBV20-1 and TRBJ2-1, with 9 bases matching TRBD2. The V gene's germline CDR1 is DFQATT and CDR2 SNEGSKA (reference sequence). V lost 0 bases and J lost 7; bases outside the gene matches: 10. The CDR3 has 16 amino acids. The CDR3 bases are TGCAGTGCTAGAGAGGCCGGGGTAGCGGGGGAAAATGAGCAGTTCTTC. It yields the protein CSAREAGVAGENEQFF.

This clonotype was recorded many times. The V and J genes are TRBV5-1 and TRBJ1-6; 7 bases line up with TRBD1. Germline CDR1 is SGHRS and CDR2 is YFSETQ. The V and J ends lost 0 bases and 9 bases, in that order; junction bases with no gene match: 6. The CDR3 covers 15 residues. The CDR3 DNA reads as TGCGCCAGCAGCTTGGCCGGACAGGAGAGTTCACCCCTCCACTTT. This codes for CASSLAGQESSPLHF.

This chain links TRBV20-1 with TRBJ2-1; tentative D call: TRBD2 (5 bases). CDR1 and CDR2 from the germline V gene are DFQATT and SNEGSKA (reference sequence). The length of the CDR3 is 16 residues. Trimming removed 2 bases from V and 0 bases from J, with 14 bases in between. The DNA of the CDR3 is TGCAGTGCTAGACTGGCGGGCGCGAGCTCCTACAATGAGCAGTTCTTC. Its translation: CSARLAGASSYNEQFF.